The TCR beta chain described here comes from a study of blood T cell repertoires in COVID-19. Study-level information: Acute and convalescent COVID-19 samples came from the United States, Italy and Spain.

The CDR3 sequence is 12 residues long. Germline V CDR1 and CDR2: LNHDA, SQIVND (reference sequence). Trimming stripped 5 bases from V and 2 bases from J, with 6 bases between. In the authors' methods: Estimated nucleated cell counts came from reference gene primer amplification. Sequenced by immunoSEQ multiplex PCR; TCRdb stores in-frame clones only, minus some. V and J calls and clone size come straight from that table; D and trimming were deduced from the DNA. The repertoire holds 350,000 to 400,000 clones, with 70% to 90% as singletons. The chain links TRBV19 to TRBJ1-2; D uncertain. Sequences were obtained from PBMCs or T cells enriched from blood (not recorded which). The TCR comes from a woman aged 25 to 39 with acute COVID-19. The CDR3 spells CASSGANYGYTF. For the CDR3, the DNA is TGTGCCAGTAGTGGAGCCAACTATGGCTACACCTTC.